Sequencing of this T cell receptor beta chain was carried out in a study of monozygotic twins with cystic fibrosis. The CDR3 is 12 amino acids. CDR1 is LNHDA, CDR2 SQIVND, per germline (reference sequence). V lost 5 bases and J 5 bases, leaving 7 bases between the germline ends. Here immunoSEQ multiplex PCR was the method, and the copy in TCRdb shows in-frame clones only, minus some. The data hold more than 25,000 clones, with 90% observed a single time. Broader study findings: Clonality was generally low (median around 0.0098), higher in the most severe patients.

This clone was counted once. Its antigen is not identified. Material for sequencing was blood. This chain joins TRBV19 and TRBJ1-5; the D is unclear. The TCR sequence derives from a girl aged 2 to 9 with cystic fibrosis. This CDR3 reads CASSLLYQPQHF. The CDR3 coding sequence is TGTGCCAGTAGTCTACTATATCAGCCCCAGCATTTT.